Each of the 22 T cell receptor beta chains below was sequenced from the same sample in a study of cytomegalovirus exposure and HLA in healthy donors. The primer mix had 60 Vbeta and 13 Jbeta primers. Profiled with immunoSEQ multiplex PCR; TCRdb holds only in-frame clones, not every one. Altogether roughly 100,000 clones are present, under 85% being singletons, with the ten largest covering under 1.5%. Sequencing used PBMCs. All receptors derive from a man in his forties or fifties in good health and CMV-seronegative.

The chain uses TRBV7-6 and TRBJ2-7; a possible D gene is TRBD2 (6 bases). The germline gives CDR1 SGHVS, CDR2 FNYEAQ. V shed 5 bases and J shed 2 bases, with 13 bases lying between them. This CDR3 is 14 amino acids long. In nucleotides, the CDR3 is TGTGCCAGCAGCAAAGCGGGTGCAACCTACGAGCAGTACTTC. Its translation is CASSKAGATYEQYF.

The J gene is TRBJ1-1, the V gene TRBV7-8, with a weak D call TRBD1 (5 bases). Trimming pared 1 base from V and 3 bases from J, leaving 15 bases between. This CDR3 region has 16 residues. CDR1 SGHVS and CDR2 FQNEAQ come from the germline V gene. The CDR3: CASSLGVGRVDTEAFF. CDR3 DNA: TGTGCCAGCAGCTTAGGAGTTGGCAGGGTAGACACTGAAGCTTTCTTT.

The CDR3 DNA follows: TGTGCCAGCGGCCGGACAGGAGCATATGGCTACACCTTC. Translation: CASGRTGAYGYTF. The V call is TRBV5-4, the J call TRBJ1-2, with 7 positions matching TRBD1. The CDR3 consists of 13 residues. Germline V gene data show CDR1 as SGHNT and CDR2 as YYREEE (reference sequence). The V segment lost 7 bases and the J segment 5 bases; nucleotides outside the gene matches: 8. Full variable domain (rest looked up from reference TRBV5-4 and TRBJ1-2): ETGVTQSPTHLIKTRGQQVTLRCSSQSGHNTVSWYQQALGQGPQFIFQYYREEENGRGNFPPRFSGLQFPNYSSELNVNALELDDSALYLCASGRTGAYGYTFGSGTRLTVV.

This clone was recorded a few times. One end of the junction fails to match germline, which may point to a read error. CDR3 sequence reads: CATGEGDIFIF. CDR3 DNA sequence: TGTGCCACAGGGGAAGGAGACATTTTTATCTTC. The chain has TRBV7-9 and TRBJ1-2, with D possibly matching TRBD1 (6 bases). There are 11 residues in the CDR3. CDR1 is SEHNR and CDR2 is FQNEAQ in the germline V gene (reference sequence).

The rearrangement uses TRBV7-2 and TRBJ1-1; TRBD1 agrees at 9 bases. The J segment lost 7 bases and the V segment lost 0 bases, leaving 6 bases of the junction unmatched. CDR3 length: 15 amino acids. CDR1 is SGHTA, CDR2 FQGNSA, per germline. The CDR3 coding sequence is TGTGCCAGCAGCTTAGCGACAGGGGGATACGATGAAGCTTTCTTT. Protein: CASSLATGGYDEAFF.

The rearrangement uses TRBV6-5 and TRBJ2-1; TRBD2 matches at 9 bases. Germline V lookup: CDR1 MNHEY, CDR2 SVGAGI. Trimming removed 2 bases from V and 7 bases from J; junction bases left unmatched: 6. The CDR3 length is 15 residues. The CDR3 sequence is CASSYISGGHNEQFF. CDR3 sequence (DNA): TGTGCCAGCAGTTACATTAGCGGGGGCCATAATGAGCAGTTCTTC.

This clone was detected only once. The CDR3 nucleotides read TGTGCCAGCAGCTCACGGACAGGGGTGGAAGAGACCCAGTACTTC. As protein: CASSSRTGVEETQYF. The rearrangement joins TRBV7-7 to TRBJ2-5; 9 nucleotides agree with TRBD1. J lost 3 bases, V lost 4 bases, and 6 bases had no gene match. Germline V gene sequence: CDR1 SSHAT, CDR2 FNYEAQ (reference sequence). The length of the CDR3 is 15 residues.

This clone has a handful of counts. The chain recombines TRBV27 with TRBJ1-1, with 7 bases aligning to TRBD1. This CDR3 spans 13 amino acids. V shed 4 bases and J 4 bases; nucleotides not matched to a gene: 3. The germline gives CDR1 MNHEY, CDR2 SMNVEV (reference sequence). The DNA for the CDR3 is TGTGCCAGCAGTTACAGGGGCTTCACTGAAGCTTTCTTT. The encoded protein is CASSYRGFTEAFF.

The chain recombines TRBV6-1 with TRBJ1-5; D gene unclear. The germline gives CDR1 MNHNS, CDR2 SASEGT. Trimming cost V 6 bases and J 4 bases, with 4 bases left between them. This CDR3 spans 11 amino acids. DNA of the CDR3: TGTGCCAGCAGCCCTAATCAGCCCCAGCATTTT. Amino acid sequence: CASSPNQPQHF.

This chain joins TRBV5-6 and TRBJ2-7; TRBD2 might be the D (7 bases). V lost 7 bases to trimming and J lost 5 bases, with 22 bases between them. The CDR3 extends over 15 amino acids. The germline V gene encodes CDR1 SGHDT and CDR2 YYEEEE. The CDR3 reads CASRKRIRGGNEQYF. CDR3 nucleotides: TGTGCCAGCCGCAAAAGAATTAGGGGGGGCAACGAGCAGTACTTC.

This rearrangement joins TRBV9 to TRBJ2-7, with 10 nucleotides matching TRBD1. CDR1 and CDR2 from the germline V gene are SGDLS and YYNGEE. The CDR3 length is 14 residues. The V and J ends lost 3 bases and 4 bases, in that order; junction bases with no gene match: 4. For the CDR3, the DNA is TGTGCCAGCAGCGCCGGGACAGGGGTGTACGAGCAGTACTTC. Its protein is CASSAGTGVYEQYF.

This chain links TRBV6-5 with TRBJ2-7; 10 bases are a match to TRBD2. The CDR3 consists of 15 residues. Trimming cost V 6 bases and J 2 bases; bases outside gene matches: 7. Germline loops: CDR1 MNHEY, CDR2 SVGAGI. CDR3 nucleotides: TGTGCCAGCAGCCGTCTAGCGGGGGCTACCTACGAGCAGTACTTC. The encoded protein is CASSRLAGATYEQYF.

This chain links TRBV27 with TRBJ2-1; perhaps TRBD2 as D (7 bases). V lost 2 bases to trimming and J lost 4 bases, with 12 bases between them. The germline V gene has CDR1 MNHEY and CDR2 SMNVEV (reference sequence). The CDR3 is 15 residues long. CDR3 region: CASSLRGAYYNEQFF. The CDR3 DNA reads TGTGCCAGCAGTTTACGGGGGGCCTATTACAATGAGCAGTTCTTC.

In this sample, this clone turned up a few times. This chain connects TRBV6-5 to TRBJ1-5; 7 nucleotides align to TRBD1. This CDR3 is 13 amino acids long. Germline V gene data show CDR1 as MNHEY and CDR2 as SVGAGI. The ends lost 5 bases at V and 3 bases at J; junction bases unmatched: 1. CDR3 residues: CASSGTANQPQHF. CDR3 in DNA: TGTGCCAGCAGTGGGACAGCCAATCAGCCCCAGCATTTT.

CDR3 nucleotide sequence: TGTGCCAGCTGCTGCCATCTAAACACTGAAGCTTTCTTT. Translation gives CASCCHLNTEAFF. The chain combines TRBV27 with TRBJ1-1; no firm D call. Trimming shortened V by 8 bases and J by 2 bases, and 12 bases separated the two germline ends. The CDR3 totals 13 residues. CDR1 is MNHEY, CDR2 SMNVEV, per germline (reference sequence).

This chain links TRBV6-5 with TRBJ2-7; tentative D call: TRBD2 (6 bases). Germline-derived CDR1 and CDR2 are MNHEY and SVGAGI. V lost 6 bases to trimming and J lost 2 bases, with 11 bases between them. The CDR3 is 13 amino acids. The CDR3 nucleotides are TGTGCCAGCAGAGGCGGCGGGGCCTACGAGCAGTACTTC. This sequence encodes CASRGGGAYEQYF.

The chain couples TRBV9 to TRBJ2-3; D gene ambiguous. Trimming took off 3 bases at V and 2 bases at J, with 10 bases between the two ends. Germline-derived CDR1 and CDR2 are SGDLS and YYNGEE. This CDR3 comprises 14 residues. This CDR3 is CASSADQDTDTQYF. The CDR3, as DNA: TGTGCCAGCAGCGCCGATCAGGACACAGATACGCAGTATTTT.

This clone appeared a few times. This CDR3 is CASSPLGGGGPFF. In nucleotides, the CDR3 is TGTGCCAGTAGTCCCCTGGGGGGGGGAGGGCCGTTCTTC. This sequence joins TRBV19 and TRBJ2-1, with 7 bases identical to TRBD2. Germline V gives CDR1 LNHDA, CDR2 SQIVND (reference sequence). V was clipped by 5 bases and J by 15 bases; unmatched bases: 13. CDR3 size: 13 residues.

The genes are TRBV6-4 and TRBJ2-5; 11 bases fit TRBD1. This CDR3 spans 15 amino acids. V gave up 5 bases and J gave up 1 base; unmatched junction bases: 3. CDR1 is MRHNA and CDR2 is SNTAGT in the germline V gene. The CDR3 DNA follows: TGTGCCAGCAGTACCGGGACAGGGGGCCAAGAGACCCAGTACTTC. Translated: CASSTGTGGQETQYF.

This clone has just a few counts. The chain has TRBV6-4 and TRBJ1-4; the match to TRBD1 covers 9 bases. V lost 6 bases, J lost 8 bases, and 10 bases stayed unmatched. CDR1 is MRHNA, CDR2 SNTAGT, per germline. The CDR3 spans 15 residues. For the CDR3, the DNA is TGTGCCAGCAGCGCCGATGGGACAGGGAGGGAAAAACTGTTTTTT. The encoded protein is CASSADGTGREKLFF.

The gene calls are TRBV5-8 and TRBJ2-7; TRBD1 might be the D (6 bases). The CDR3 loop spans 13 amino acids. Trimming stripped 2 bases from V and 3 bases from J, with 9 bases between. Germline V gene data show CDR1 as SGHTS and CDR2 as YDEGEE. The DNA of the CDR3 is TGTGCCAGCAGCTTTCGGGACAACTACGAGCAGTACTTC. Amino acids: CASSFRDNYEQYF.

The count of this clone is one. V usage is TRBV4-1 and J usage is TRBJ2-5, with D maybe TRBD1 (5 bases). Germline-derived CDR1 and CDR2 are MGHRA and YSYEKL. There are 17 residues in the CDR3. V was trimmed by 2 bases and J by 2 bases, leaving 18 bases between them. The CDR3 bases are TGCGCCAGCAGCCAACGTCCGACAGCATTGGGGCAAGAGACCCAGTACTTC. It specifies CASSQRPTALGQETQYF.